This T cell receptor beta chain was observed in a study of response to subunit inactivated influenza vaccine. This clonotype has more than one count but fewer than ten. Its antigen remains unknown. CDR3 size: 16 residues. Germline-derived CDR1 and CDR2 are SGHTA and FQGNSA. V was pared by 5 bases and J by 0 bases, with 16 bases between. In TCRdb, the RT-PCR reads were re-called with MiXCR into one record per CDR3 protein. The table records 710,000 or so distinct CDR3 sequences, 15% to 17% of them present only once. Study-wide results and limits: T cells newly recruited by each seasonal influenza vaccination are few, the authors suggested.

This receptor was obtained from a man in his fifties who received an inactivated influenza vaccine. Sequenced here: PBMCs from blood, sampled 12 days after vaccination. The V and J genes are TRBV7-2 and TRBJ1-1; D perhaps matches TRBD1 (6 bases). CDR3 sequence reads: CASSPRTETMNTEAFF. CDR3 sequence (DNA): TGTGCCAGCAGCCCCCGGACAGAAACCATGAACACTGAAGCTTTCTTT.